This is a list of T cell receptor beta chains from one sample in a study of blood T cell repertoires in COVID-19. The method was immunoSEQ multiplex PCR; TCRdb's version includes in-frame clones alone and lacks a portion of them. The profile shows about 120,000 clones, almost 70% of them singletons. The sequencing input was peripheral blood. The receptors derive from a woman between 65 and 79 years old with acute or convalescent COVID-19. CDR3s include the opening cysteine and the closing phenylalanine or tryptophan.

J gene: TRBJ2-5; V gene: TRBV2; CDR3 protein: CASSLETQYF
J gene: TRBJ2-5; V gene: TRBV24-1; CDR3 protein: CATSDSTGTGETQYF
J gene: TRBJ1-4; V gene: TRBV4-3; CDR3 protein: CASSQGGEADEKLFF
J gene: TRBJ1-1; V gene: TRBV5-5; CDR3 protein: CASSLFVGGTEAFF
J gene: TRBJ1-6; V gene: TRBV6-6; CDR3 protein: CASSRFGQGDFSSYNSPLHF
J gene: TRBJ2-7; V gene: TRBV28; CDR3 protein: CASSPRRVANYEQYF
J gene: TRBJ2-1; V gene: TRBV19; CDR3 protein: CASRAYQQGADEQFF
J gene: TRBJ1-1; V gene: TRBV6-1; CDR3 protein: CASSASMNTEAFF
J gene: TRBJ1-2; V gene: TRBV6-2/TRBV6-3; CDR3 protein: CASSSLPSGVGYGYTF
J gene: TRBJ2-2; V gene: TRBV12-5; CDR3 protein: CASGRDTGELFF
J gene: TRBJ2-3; V gene: TRBV12-3/TRBV12-4; CDR3 protein: CASGTSGVGTQYF
J gene: TRBJ1-6; V gene: TRBV7-2; CDR3 protein: CASSLASGQASSYNSPLHF
J gene: TRBJ2-1; V gene: TRBV7-2; CDR3 protein: CASSSTSGAYNEQFF
J gene: TRBJ2-7; V gene: TRBV5-1; CDR3 protein: CASSLGFGGTGYEQYF
J gene: TRBJ1-6; V gene: TRBV6-7; CDR3 protein: CASSSRPDPGQGYYNSPLHF
J gene: TRBJ2-1; V gene: TRBV28; CDR3 protein: CASSLALAGSYEQFF
J gene: TRBJ2-1; V gene: TRBV11-2; CDR3 protein: CASSSYLRLAGDNEQFF
J gene: TRBJ1-1; V gene: TRBV6-5; CDR3 protein: CASSYRQGLLGTEAFF